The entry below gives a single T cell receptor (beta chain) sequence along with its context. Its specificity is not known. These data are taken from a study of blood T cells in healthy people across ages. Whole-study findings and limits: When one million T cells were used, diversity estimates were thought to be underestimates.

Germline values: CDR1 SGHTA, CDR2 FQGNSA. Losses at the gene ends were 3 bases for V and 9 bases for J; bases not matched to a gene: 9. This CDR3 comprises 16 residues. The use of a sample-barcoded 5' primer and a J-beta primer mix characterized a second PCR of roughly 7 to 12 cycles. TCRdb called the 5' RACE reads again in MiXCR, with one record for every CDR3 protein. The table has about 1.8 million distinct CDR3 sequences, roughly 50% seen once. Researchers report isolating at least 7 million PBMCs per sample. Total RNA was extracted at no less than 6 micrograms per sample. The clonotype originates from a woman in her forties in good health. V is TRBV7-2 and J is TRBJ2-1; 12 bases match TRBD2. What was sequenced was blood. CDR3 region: CASSFRLAGGPREQFF. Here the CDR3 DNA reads TGTGCCAGCAGCTTTCGGCTAGCGGGGGGGCCTCGTGAGCAGTTCTTC.